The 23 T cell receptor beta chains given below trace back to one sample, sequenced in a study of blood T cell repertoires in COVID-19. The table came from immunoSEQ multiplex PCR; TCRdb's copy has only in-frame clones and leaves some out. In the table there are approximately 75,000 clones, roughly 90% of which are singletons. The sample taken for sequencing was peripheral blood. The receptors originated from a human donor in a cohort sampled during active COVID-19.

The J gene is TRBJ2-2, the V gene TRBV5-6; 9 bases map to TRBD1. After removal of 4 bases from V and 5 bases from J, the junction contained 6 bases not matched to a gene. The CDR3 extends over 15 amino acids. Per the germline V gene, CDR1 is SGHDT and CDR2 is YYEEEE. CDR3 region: CASSPLGQGTGELFF. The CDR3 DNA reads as TGTGCCAGCAGCCCGCTCGGACAGGGGACCGGGGAGCTGTTTTTT. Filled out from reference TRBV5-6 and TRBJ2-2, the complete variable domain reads DAGVTQSPTHLIKTRGQQVTLRCSPKSGHDTVSWYQQALGQGPQFIFQYYEEEERQRGNFPDRFSGHQFPNYSSELNVNALLLGDSALYLCASSPLGQGTGELFFGEGSRLTVL.

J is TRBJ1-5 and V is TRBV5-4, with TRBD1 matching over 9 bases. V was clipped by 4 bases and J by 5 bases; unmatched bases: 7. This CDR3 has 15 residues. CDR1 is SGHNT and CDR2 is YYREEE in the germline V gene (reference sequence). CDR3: CASSPGTGSDQPQHF. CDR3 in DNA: TGTGCCAGCAGCCCCGGGACAGGGTCTGATCAGCCCCAGCATTTT. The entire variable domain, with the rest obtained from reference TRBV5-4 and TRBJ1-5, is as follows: ETGVTQSPTHLIKTRGQQVTLRCSSQSGHNTVSWYQQALGQGPQFIFQYYREEENGRGNFPPRFSGLQFPNYSSELNVNALELDDSALYLCASSPGTGSDQPQHFGDGTRLSIL.

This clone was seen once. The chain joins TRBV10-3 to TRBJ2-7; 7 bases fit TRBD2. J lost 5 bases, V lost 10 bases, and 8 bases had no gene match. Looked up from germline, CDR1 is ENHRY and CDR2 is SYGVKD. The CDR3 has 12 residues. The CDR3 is CATGTTGHEQYF. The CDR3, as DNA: TGTGCCACCGGGACTACAGGACACGAGCAGTACTTC.

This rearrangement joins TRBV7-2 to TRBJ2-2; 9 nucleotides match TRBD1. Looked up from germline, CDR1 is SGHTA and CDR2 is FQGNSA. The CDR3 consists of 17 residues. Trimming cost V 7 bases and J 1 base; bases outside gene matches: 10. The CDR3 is CASTTRTGDQNTGELFF. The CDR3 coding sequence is TGTGCCAGCACCACCCGGACAGGGGATCAGAACACCGGGGAGCTGTTTTTT.

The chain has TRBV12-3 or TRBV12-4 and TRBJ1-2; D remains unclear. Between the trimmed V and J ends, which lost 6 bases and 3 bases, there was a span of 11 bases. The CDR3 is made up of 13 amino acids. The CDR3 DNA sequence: TGTGCCAGCAGCGCCTCAGATCACTATGGCTACACCTTC. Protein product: CASSASDHYGYTF.

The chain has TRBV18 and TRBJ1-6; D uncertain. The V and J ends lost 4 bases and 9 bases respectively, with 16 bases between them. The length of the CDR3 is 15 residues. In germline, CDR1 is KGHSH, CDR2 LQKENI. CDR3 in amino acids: CASSLEEGKTSPLHF. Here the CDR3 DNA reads TGTGCCAGCTCACTTGAGGAGGGAAAAACTTCACCCCTCCACTTT. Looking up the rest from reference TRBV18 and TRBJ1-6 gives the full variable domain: NAGVMQNPRHLVRRRGQEARLRCSPMKGHSHVYWYRQLPEEGLKFMVYLQKENIIDESGMPKERFSAEFPKEGPSILRIQQVVRGDSAAYFCASSLEEGKTSPLHFGNGTRLTVT.

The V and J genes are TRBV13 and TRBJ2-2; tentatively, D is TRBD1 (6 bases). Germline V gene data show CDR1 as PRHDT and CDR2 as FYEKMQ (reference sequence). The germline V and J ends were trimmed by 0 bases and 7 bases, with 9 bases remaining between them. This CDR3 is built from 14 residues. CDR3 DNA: TGTGCCAGCAGCTTAGGGGGGGCCGGCGGGGAGCTGTTTTTT. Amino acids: CASSLGGAGGELFF.

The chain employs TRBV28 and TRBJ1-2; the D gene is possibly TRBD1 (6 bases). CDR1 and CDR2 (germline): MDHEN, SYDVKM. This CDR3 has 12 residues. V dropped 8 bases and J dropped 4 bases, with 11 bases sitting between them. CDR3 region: CASWGPGYGYTF. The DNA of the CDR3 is TGTGCCAGCTGGGGGCCGGGCTATGGCTACACCTTC.

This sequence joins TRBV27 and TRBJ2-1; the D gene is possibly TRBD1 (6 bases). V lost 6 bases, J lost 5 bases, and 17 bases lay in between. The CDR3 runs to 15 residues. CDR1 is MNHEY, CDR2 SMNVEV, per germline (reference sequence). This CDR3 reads CASRSQGNRDNEQFF. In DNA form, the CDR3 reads TGTGCCAGCAGATCCCAAGGAAACAGGGACAATGAGCAGTTCTTC.

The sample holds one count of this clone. CDR3 loop: CASSLPAKGASEKLFF. The CDR3 DNA reads as TGTGCCAGCAGCTTGCCGGCTAAGGGGGCGAGTGAAAAACTGTTTTTT. V and J are TRBV5-6 and TRBJ1-4; 7 positions agree with TRBD1. V lost 1 base and J lost 7; bases outside the gene matches: 10. This CDR3 has 16 residues. Germline-derived CDR1 and CDR2 are SGHDT and YYEEEE.

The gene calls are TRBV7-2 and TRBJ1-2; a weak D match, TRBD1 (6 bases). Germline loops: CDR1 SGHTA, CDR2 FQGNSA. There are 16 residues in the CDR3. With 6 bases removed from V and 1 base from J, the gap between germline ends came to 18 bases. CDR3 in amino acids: CASSTPRTDFNYGYTF. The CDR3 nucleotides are TGTGCCAGCAGTACACCTCGGACAGACTTTAACTATGGCTACACCTTC.

The CDR3 bases are TGCGCCAGCAGCTTGGTTACCGGGACTAGCGGGGGGTACGAGACCCAGTACTTC. This encodes CASSLVTGTSGGYETQYF. The chain recombines TRBV5-1 with TRBJ2-5; 15 bases are shared with TRBD2. Germline CDR1 reads SGHRS; CDR2 reads YFSETQ. The CDR3 runs to 18 residues. V shed 0 bases and J 5 bases; nucleotides not matched to a gene: 8.

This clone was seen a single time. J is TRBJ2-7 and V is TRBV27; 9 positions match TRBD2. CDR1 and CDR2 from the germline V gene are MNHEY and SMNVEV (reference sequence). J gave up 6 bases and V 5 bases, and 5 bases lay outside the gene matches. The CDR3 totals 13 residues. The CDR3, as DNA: TGTGCCAGCAGTCTGGGACTAGCAAGCGAGCAGTACTTC. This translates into CASSLGLASEQYF.

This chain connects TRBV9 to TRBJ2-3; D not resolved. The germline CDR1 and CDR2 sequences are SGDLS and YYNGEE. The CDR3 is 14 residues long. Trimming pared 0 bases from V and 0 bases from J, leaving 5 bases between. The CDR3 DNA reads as TGTGCCAGCAGCGTAGAAGCGAGCACAGATACGCAGTATTTT. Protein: CASSVEASTDTQYF.

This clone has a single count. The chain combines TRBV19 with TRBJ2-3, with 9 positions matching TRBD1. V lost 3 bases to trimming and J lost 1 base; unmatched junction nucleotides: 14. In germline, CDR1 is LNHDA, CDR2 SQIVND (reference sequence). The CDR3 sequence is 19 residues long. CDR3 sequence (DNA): TGTGCCAGTAGTATCACCGGGACAGGGAAACTGGGTGGCACAGATACGCAGTATTTT. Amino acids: CASSITGTGKLGGTDTQYF.

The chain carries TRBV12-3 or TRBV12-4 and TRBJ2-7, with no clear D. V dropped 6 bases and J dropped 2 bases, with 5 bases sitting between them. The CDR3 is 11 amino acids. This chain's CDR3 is CASSVTYEQYF. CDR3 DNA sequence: TGTGCCAGCAGCGTTACCTACGAGCAGTACTTC.

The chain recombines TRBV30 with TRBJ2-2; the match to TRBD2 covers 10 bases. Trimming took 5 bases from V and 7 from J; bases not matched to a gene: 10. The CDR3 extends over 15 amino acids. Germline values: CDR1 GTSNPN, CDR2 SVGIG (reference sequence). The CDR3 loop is CAWERGGRNHGELFF. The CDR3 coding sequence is TGTGCCTGGGAGCGGGGGGGCCGTAATCACGGGGAGCTGTTTTTT.

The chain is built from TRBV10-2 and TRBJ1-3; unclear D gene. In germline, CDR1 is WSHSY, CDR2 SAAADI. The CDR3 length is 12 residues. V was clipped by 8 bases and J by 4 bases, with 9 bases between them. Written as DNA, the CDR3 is TGCGCCAGCGCCTATGCCGGAAACACCATATATTTT. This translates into CASAYAGNTIYF.

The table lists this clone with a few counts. CDR3 in amino acids: CASSPGRGHLHEQFF. In DNA, the CDR3 is TGTGCCAGCAGCCCCGGCAGGGGGCATCTCCATGAGCAGTTCTTC. V is TRBV5-5 and J is TRBJ2-1; 8 bases line up with TRBD1. The V gene's germline CDR1 is SGHKS and CDR2 YYEKEE (reference sequence). Losses at the gene ends were 4 bases for V and 8 bases for J; bases not matched to a gene: 11. The CDR3 totals 15 residues.

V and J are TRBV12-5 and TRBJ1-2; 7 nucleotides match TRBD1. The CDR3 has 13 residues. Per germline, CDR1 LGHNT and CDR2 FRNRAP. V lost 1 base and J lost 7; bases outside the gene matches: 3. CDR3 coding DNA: TGTGCTAGTGGTTTGGGGCAGGGGGGTGGCTACACCTTC. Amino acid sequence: CASGLGQGGGYTF.

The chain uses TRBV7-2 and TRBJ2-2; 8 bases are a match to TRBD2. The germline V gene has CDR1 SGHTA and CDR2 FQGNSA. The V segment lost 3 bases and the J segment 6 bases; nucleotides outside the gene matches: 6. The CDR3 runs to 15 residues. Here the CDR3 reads CASSFDGGAAGELFF. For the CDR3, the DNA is TGTGCCAGCAGCTTCGACGGGGGGGCGGCCGGGGAGCTGTTTTTT.

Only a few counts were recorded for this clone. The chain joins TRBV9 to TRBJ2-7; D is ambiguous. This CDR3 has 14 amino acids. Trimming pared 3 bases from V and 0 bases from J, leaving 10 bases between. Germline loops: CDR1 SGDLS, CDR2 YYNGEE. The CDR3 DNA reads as TGTGCCAGCAGCGCCCACAGCTTCTCCTACGAGCAGTACTTC. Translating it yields CASSAHSFSYEQYF.

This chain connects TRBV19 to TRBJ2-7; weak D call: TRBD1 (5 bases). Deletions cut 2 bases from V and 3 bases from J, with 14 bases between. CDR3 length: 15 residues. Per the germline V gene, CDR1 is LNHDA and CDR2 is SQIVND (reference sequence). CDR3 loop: CASSINGQGIYEQYF. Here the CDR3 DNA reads TGTGCCAGTAGTATAAACGGGCAGGGCATCTACGAGCAGTACTTC.